The source of this T cell receptor (beta chain) is a study of blood T cell repertoires in COVID-19. Study-level background: Acute-phase and convalescent COVID-19 samples originated in the United States, Italy and Spain. T cells, B-cell-depleted T cells, or PBMCs supplied cDNA or gDNA.

This clone was detected once. V shed 7 bases, J shed 3 bases, and the junction held 7 bases outside the gene matches. The CDR3 is 15 residues long. Germline-derived CDR1 and CDR2 are MNHEY and SVGAGI. In the authors' methods: Reference gene primer amplification yielded estimated nucleated cell counts. Clones were read by immunoSEQ multiplex PCR, and TCRdb kept only the in-frame ones, dropping some. V and J calls and clone size are given by that table; D and trimming were obtained from the DNA. The table records about 170,000 clones, 85% to 95% of them present only once. The chain is built from TRBV6-5 and TRBJ2-3, with TRBD1 identical over 10 bases. What was sequenced was peripheral blood. The source of this sequence is a woman aged 45-65 years with acute or convalescent COVID-19. This chain's CDR3 is CASTNRDRGTDTQYF. In DNA form, the CDR3 reads TGTGCCAGCACTAACCGGGACAGGGGAACAGATACGCAGTATTTT.